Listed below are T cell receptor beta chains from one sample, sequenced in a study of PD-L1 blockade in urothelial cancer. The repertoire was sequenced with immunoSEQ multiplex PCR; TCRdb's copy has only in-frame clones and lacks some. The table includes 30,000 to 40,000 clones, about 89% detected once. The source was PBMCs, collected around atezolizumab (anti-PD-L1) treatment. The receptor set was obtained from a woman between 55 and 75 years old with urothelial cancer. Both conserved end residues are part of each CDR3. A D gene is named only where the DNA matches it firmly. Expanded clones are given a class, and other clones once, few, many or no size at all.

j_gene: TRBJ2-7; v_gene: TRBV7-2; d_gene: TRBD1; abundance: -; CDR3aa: CASSLGLGQNEQYF; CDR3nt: TGTGCCAGCAGCTTAGGTCTGGGACAGAACGAGCAGTACTTC
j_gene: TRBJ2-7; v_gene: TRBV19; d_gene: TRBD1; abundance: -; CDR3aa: CASSSDRGWNEQYF; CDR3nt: TGTGCCAGTAGTTCAGACAGGGGATGGAACGAGCAGTACTTC
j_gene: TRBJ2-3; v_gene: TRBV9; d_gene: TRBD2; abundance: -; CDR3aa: CASSPRTSGRDTDTQYF; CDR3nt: TGTGCCAGCAGCCCCCGGACTAGCGGGAGGGACACAGATACGCAGTATTTT
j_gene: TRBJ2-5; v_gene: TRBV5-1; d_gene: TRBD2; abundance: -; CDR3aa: CASSWGRLAGGGIQETQYF; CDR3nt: TGCGCCAGCAGCTGGGGCCGCCTAGCGGGAGGCGGAATACAAGAGACCCAGTACTTC
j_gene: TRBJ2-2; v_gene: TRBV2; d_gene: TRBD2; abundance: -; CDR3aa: CASSGEGPGELFF; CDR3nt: TGTGCCAGCAGTGGGGAGGGGCCCGGGGAGCTGTTTTTT
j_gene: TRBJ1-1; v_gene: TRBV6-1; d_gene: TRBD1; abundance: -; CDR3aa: CASSSTGEAFF; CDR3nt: TGTGCCAGCAGCTCGACAGGGGAAGCTTTCTTT
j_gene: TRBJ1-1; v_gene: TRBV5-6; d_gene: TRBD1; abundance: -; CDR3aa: CASSLDTGGASTEAFF; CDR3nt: TGTGCCAGCAGCTTGGATACAGGGGGCGCGAGCACTGAAGCTTTCTTT
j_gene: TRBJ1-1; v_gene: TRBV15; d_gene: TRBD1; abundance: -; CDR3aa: CATSRPGQLNTEAFF; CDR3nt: TGTGCCACCAGCAGACCGGGACAGTTGAACACTGAAGCTTTCTTT
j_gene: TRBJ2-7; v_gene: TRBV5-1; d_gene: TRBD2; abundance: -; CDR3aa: CASSSSSGSAYEQYF; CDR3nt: TGCGCCAGCAGCTCTTCGAGCGGGAGTGCCTACGAGCAGTACTTC
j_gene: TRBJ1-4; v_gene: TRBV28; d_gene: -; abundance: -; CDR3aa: CASSPGQLYEKLFF; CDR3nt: TGTGCCAGCAGCCCCGGACAGCTCTATGAAAAACTGTTTTTT
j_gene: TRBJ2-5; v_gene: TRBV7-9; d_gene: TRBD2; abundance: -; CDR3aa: CASCRLAGVAETQYF; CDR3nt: TGTGCCAGCTGTCGACTAGCGGGAGTTGCAGAGACCCAGTACTTC
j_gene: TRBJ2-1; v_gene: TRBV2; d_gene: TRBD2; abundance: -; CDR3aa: CASRPGSGRPPYNEQFF; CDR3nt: TGTGCCAGCAGACCCGGGAGCGGGAGGCCCCCCTACAATGAGCAGTTCTTC
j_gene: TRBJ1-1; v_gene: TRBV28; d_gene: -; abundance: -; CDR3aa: CASSSVTDKAFF; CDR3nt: TGTGCCAGCAGTTCGGTAACAGATAAAGCTTTCTTT
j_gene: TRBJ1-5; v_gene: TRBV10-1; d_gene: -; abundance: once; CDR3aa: CASSDTYNQPQHF; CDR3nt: TGCGCCAGCAGTGACACCTACAATCAGCCCCAGCATTTT